This entry lists 21 T cell receptor beta chains sequenced from one sample in a study of cytomegalovirus exposure and HLA in healthy donors. Amplification used 60 Vbeta primers and 13 Jbeta primers. Profiled with immunoSEQ multiplex PCR; TCRdb holds only in-frame clones, not every one. The table has tens of thousands of clones, about 81% seen once. The sample was PBMCs. The receptors were sampled from a man aged 45-60 years in good health and CMV-seropositive.

The chain uses TRBV7-2 and TRBJ2-1; D is perhaps TRBD2 (5 bases). Germline CDR1 SGHTA, CDR2 FQGNSA. This CDR3 has 17 residues. V was pared by 5 bases and J by 1 base, with 18 bases between. The CDR3 coding sequence is TGTGCCAGCAGCCCCCTAATGGGAAGAGGGTCCTACAATGAGCAGTTCTTC. Residues: CASSPLMGRGSYNEQFF.

There are a few counts of this clone. V usage is TRBV9 and J usage is TRBJ2-5; 16 nucleotides agree with TRBD2. The germline V gene has CDR1 SGDLS and CDR2 YYNGEE. Trimming at V came to 3 bases and at J to 5 bases, leaving 7 bases not matched to a gene. The CDR3 consists of 17 residues. CDR3 region: CASSDGTSGGASETQYF. As DNA, the CDR3 is TGTGCCAGCAGCGACGGGACTAGCGGGGGGGCCTCCGAGACCCAGTACTTC.

V gene TRBV18 combines with J gene TRBJ2-7, with D perhaps matching TRBD1 (5 bases). Trimming stripped 3 bases from V and 7 bases from J, with 16 bases between. Germline values: CDR1 KGHSH, CDR2 LQKENI. CDR3 size: 14 residues. The CDR3 DNA reads as TGTGCCAGCTCACCTACGTATGCCCAGGGAGAGCAGTACTTC. The encoded protein is CASSPTYAQGEQYF.

The chain is built from TRBV6-6 and TRBJ2-7, with 10 nucleotides matching TRBD1. Per the germline V gene, CDR1 is MNHNY and CDR2 is SVGAGI (reference sequence). The J segment lost 4 bases and the V segment lost 7 bases, leaving 13 bases of the junction unmatched. The CDR3 length is 16 residues. The DNA of the CDR3 is TGTGCCAGCACCCAAGGTATCGGGACAGGGGTATACGAGCAGTACTTC. Its translation: CASTQGIGTGVYEQYF.

J is TRBJ1-2 and V is TRBV4-2, with 10 bases lining up with TRBD1. There are 17 residues in the CDR3. Germline V gives CDR1 LGHNA, CDR2 YNFKEQ. Germline trimming cut 3 bases from V and 8 bases from J; bases unmatched to any gene: 15. CDR3 amino acids: CASSQEPGTGDFNGYTF. DNA for the CDR3: TGTGCCAGCAGCCAGGAACCCGGGACAGGGGATTTTAACGGCTACACCTTC.

This chain uses TRBV13 with TRBJ1-2, with TRBD1 matching over 8 bases. The CDR3 runs 14 residues. Per germline, CDR1 PRHDT and CDR2 FYEKMQ (reference sequence). Unmatched junction bases numbered 9, after V lost 10 bases and J lost 2 bases. The chain's CDR3 is CAIRQDRANYGYTF. The CDR3 DNA reads TGTGCCATCCGGCAGGACAGGGCGAACTATGGCTACACCTTC.

The chain links TRBV2 to TRBJ1-2, with 7 bases lining up with TRBD1. Per germline, CDR1 SNHLY and CDR2 FYNNEI. The CDR3 covers 14 residues. The trim removed 6 bases at V and 4 bases at J, leaving 8 bases unmatched. The CDR3 region is CASRGDSRLYGYTF. CDR3 nucleotide sequence: TGTGCCAGCAGGGGGGACAGTCGGCTCTATGGCTACACCTTC.

This CDR3 reads CASSFPTGGTDTQYF. DNA of the CDR3: TGTGCCAGCAGCTTTCCTACAGGGGGCACAGATACGCAGTATTTT. The J gene is TRBJ2-3, the V gene TRBV5-4, with 7 bases fitting TRBD1. CDR1 and CDR2 from the germline V gene are SGHNT and YYREEE (reference sequence). V was pared by 2 bases and J by 1 base, with 4 bases of the junction left unmatched. The CDR3 has 15 residues.

A few counts support this clone. The chain uses TRBV11-2 and TRBJ2-3; the match to TRBD2 covers 10 bases. From germline, CDR1 is SGHAT and CDR2 FQNNGV. Germline trimming cut 4 bases from V and 2 bases from J; bases unmatched to any gene: 3. The CDR3 extends over 15 amino acids. The CDR3 bases are TGTGCCAGCAGCTGGACTAGCGGAATCACAGATACGCAGTATTTT. Translating gives CASSWTSGITDTQYF.

CDR3 protein: CASSFNRGAGELFF. The CDR3 region has the DNA TGCGCCAGCAGTTTTAACAGGGGTGCGGGGGAGCTGTTTTTT. The J gene is TRBJ2-2, the V gene TRBV4-1, with 7 nucleotides matching TRBD1. Germline CDR1 is MGHRA and CDR2 is YSYEKL. The CDR3 runs 14 residues. V trimming: 6 bases; J trimming: 8 bases; junction bases outside the gene matches: 9.

Written as DNA, the CDR3 is TGCGCCAGCAGCGGACGGGACAGGGGCACAGATACGCAGTATTTT. It specifies CASSGRDRGTDTQYF. The genes are TRBV4-3 and TRBJ2-3; 9 nucleotides match TRBD1. Germline CDR1 LGHNA, CDR2 YSLEER. V lost 5 bases and J lost 1; bases outside the gene matches: 4. There are 15 residues in the CDR3.

A few counts support this clone. This chain uses TRBV19 with TRBJ2-5, with TRBD1 as a possible D gene (5 bases). This CDR3 is built from 14 residues. The V end lost 5 bases, the J end lost 4 bases, and 14 bases lay between the germline ends. Germline CDR1 LNHDA, CDR2 SQIVND (reference sequence). The CDR3 DNA follows: TGTGCCAGTAGTCGTTCAGGGTCTGGAGAGACCCAGTACTTC. Protein sequence: CASSRSGSGETQYF.

CDR3 DNA: TGTGCCAGCAGCTTGGCAGGGGTCTACGAGCAGTACTTC. This gives the protein CASSLAGVYEQYF. This chain links TRBV5-4 with TRBJ2-7; TRBD1 might be the D (6 bases). The germline gives CDR1 SGHNT, CDR2 YYREEE (reference sequence). The V gene lost 0 bases and the J gene lost 3 bases, with 7 bases spanning the gap. This CDR3 has 13 residues.

This clone was found many times. A far larger clone is only one base removed, so a read error is likely. Other nucleotide sequences from this sample produce the same CDR3. The rearrangement joins TRBV4-3 to TRBJ2-1; unclear D gene. Germline assignment: CDR1 LGHNA and CDR2 YSLEER. The CDR3 covers 17 residues. The CDR3 spells CASSQDMIVLIYNEQFF. The CDR3 nucleotides are TGCGCAAGCAGCCAAGATATGATCGTACTCATCTACAATGAGCAGTTCTTC.

This clone was detected a few times. The chain is built from TRBV19 and TRBJ1-2; D is perhaps TRBD1 (6 bases). Germline assignment: CDR1 LNHDA and CDR2 SQIVND (reference sequence). Trimming removed 8 bases from V and 8 bases from J, with 21 bases in between. This CDR3 spans 14 amino acids. Here the CDR3 reads CASLDRTGRGGYTF. For the CDR3, the DNA is TGTGCCAGTCTTGACCGTACAGGGCGAGGAGGCTACACCTTC. The variable domain in full, completed from reference TRBV19 and TRBJ1-2, reads DGGITQSPKYLFRKEGQNVTLSCEQNLNHDAMYWYRQDPGQGLRLIYYSQIVNDFQKGDIAEGYSVSREKKESFPLTVTSAQKNPTAFYLCASLDRTGRGGYTFGSGTRLTVV.

This clone appeared a single time. The CDR3 nucleotides are TGTGCCAGCAGCTTAGCAGGGGGTAAAGAGACCCAGTACTTC. Translating gives CASSLAGGKETQYF. The chain links TRBV7-9 to TRBJ2-5; D may be TRBD1 (6 bases). The CDR3 extends over 14 amino acids. Germline CDR1 and CDR2: SEHNR and FQNEAQ (reference sequence). V lost 0 bases, J lost 3 bases, and 8 bases lay in between.

This clone has a handful of counts. The gene calls are TRBV7-9 and TRBJ1-6; D is undetermined. The CDR3 extends over 16 amino acids. Germline assignment: CDR1 SEHNR and CDR2 FQNEAQ (reference sequence). Trimming cost V 5 bases and J 0 bases, with 11 bases left between them. As DNA, the CDR3 is TGTGCCAGCAGCCTTAGCCGGAGCTCCTATAATTCACCCCTCCACTTT. Residues: CASSLSRSSYNSPLHF.

The gene calls are TRBV4-2 and TRBJ1-4; D remains unclear. The CDR3 has 16 residues. Per germline, CDR1 LGHNA and CDR2 YNFKEQ. Trimming removed 3 bases from V and 6 bases from J, with 17 bases in between. The CDR3 DNA follows: TGTGCCAGCAGCCAGCACGGGGAGGCCTCGGATGAAAAACTGTTTTTT. Protein: CASSQHGEASDEKLFF.

This chain uses TRBV5-5 with TRBJ2-2, with D maybe TRBD1 (6 bases). V was cut by 5 bases and J by 1 base, with 12 bases left in between. There are 15 residues in the CDR3. Germline CDR1 and CDR2: SGHKS and YYEKEE (reference sequence). CDR3 loop: CASRQGRVNTGELFF. In DNA form, the CDR3 reads TGTGCCAGCAGACAGGGACGGGTGAACACCGGGGAGCTGTTTTTT.

The chain has TRBV6-5 and TRBJ1-5, with TRBD1 as a possible D gene (6 bases). V was shortened by 5 bases and J by 5 bases, with 13 bases between the two germline ends. This CDR3 is 14 amino acids long. The germline V gene has CDR1 MNHEY and CDR2 SVGAGI. CDR3 bases: TGTGCCAGCAGTGACAGGACGGAATATCAGCCCCAGCATTTT. This encodes CASSDRTEYQPQHF.

This clone showed up just once. The V gene is TRBV25-1, the J gene TRBJ2-2; weak D call: TRBD2 (6 bases). The CDR3 length is 17 residues. Trimming took off 6 bases at V and 0 bases at J, with 17 bases between the two ends. CDR1 and CDR2 from the germline V gene are MGHDK and SYGVNS. The CDR3 reads CASSPNPSAPNTGELFF. The CDR3 nucleotides are TGTGCCAGCAGCCCAAACCCTAGCGCACCGAACACCGGGGAGCTGTTTTTT.